This section outlines one T cell receptor beta chain sequence together with its context. Antigen unknown. The data were obtained in a study of T cell responses to AZD1222 COVID-19 vaccine. Overall study results and limits: Repertoires were collected only later (after the peak T cell response had occurred). Close to half of spike-specific TCRs reportedly recognize unmutated variant regions. With two AZD1222 doses given, Spike-specific TCR breadth and depth both rose. A mostly white British donor set with more females was recruited, and clonal diversity was possibly underestimated.

The CDR3 spans 15 residues. CDR1 SQVTM and CDR2 ANQGSEA come from the germline V gene. The trim removed 4 bases at V and 0 bases at J, leaving 4 bases unmatched. Only in-frame clones appear in the TCRdb table, and some are missing; sequencing was by immunoSEQ multiplex PCR. The data show approximately 74,000 clones, roughly 85% seen once. The clonotype comes from an adult in good health. The sample consisted of peripheral blood, taken on day 0 of AZD1222 vaccination. The chain employs TRBV29-1 and TRBJ2-5; TRBD2 matches 11 bases. CDR3 in DNA: TGCAGCGTTGTCCCACTAGCGGGGGACCAAGAGACCCAGTACTTC. It yields the protein CSVVPLAGDQETQYF.